Listed below are T cell receptor beta chains from one sample, sequenced in a study of cytomegalovirus exposure and HLA in healthy donors. Only in-frame clones appear in the TCRdb table, and some are missing; sequencing was by immunoSEQ multiplex PCR. The table for this sample gives around 48,000 clones. Sequencing was done on a sample of PBMCs. The receptors were gathered from a female donor in good health and CMV-seronegative. CDR3s include the opening cysteine and the closing phenylalanine or tryptophan. Fields, in order: V gene, CDR3 protein.

v_gene: TRBV11-3; CDR3aa: CASSLGQGITDTQYF
v_gene: TRBV6-5; CDR3aa: CASSYGEQYHF
v_gene: TRBV9; CDR3aa: CASSVGQGAYEQYF
v_gene: TRBV29-1; CDR3aa: CSVGWDSLQETQYF
v_gene: TRBV20-1; CDR3aa: CSASNGETQYF
v_gene: TRBV5-1; CDR3aa: CASSPGLSVRETQYF
v_gene: TRBV29-1; CDR3aa: CSVHSGKRYEQYF
v_gene: TRBV5-1; CDR3aa: CASQPDRGRDEQYF
v_gene: TRBV18; CDR3aa: CASSRGQGIGELFF
v_gene: TRBV5-1; CDR3aa: CASRETDTTFF
v_gene: TRBV7-9; CDR3aa: CASSFTSATEAFF
v_gene: TRBV6-6; CDR3aa: CATLGGGAAYEQYF
v_gene: TRBV18; CDR3aa: CASSPGTGKTEQYF
v_gene: TRBV30; CDR3aa: CAWSVPDAQGRDGYTF
v_gene: TRBV6-6; CDR3aa: CASSWGTGSGNTIYF
v_gene: TRBV28; CDR3aa: CASSLGQGWGQPQHF
v_gene: TRBV19; CDR3aa: CATSLARSPNEQYF
v_gene: TRBV27; CDR3aa: CASSPGTGDPLLYGYTF
v_gene: TRBV18; CDR3aa: CASSPQGTGTEAFF
v_gene: TRBV4-1; CDR3aa: CASSQVGRTYEQHF
v_gene: TRBV4-1; CDR3aa: CASSERGRGTYEQYF
v_gene: TRBV4-1; CDR3aa: CASSRPMGLADDTQYF